These 3 T cell receptor beta chains originate from one sample sequenced in a study of control samples from healthy donors and cancer patients. The method was immunoSEQ multiplex PCR; TCRdb's version includes in-frame clones alone and lacks a portion of them. The table shows roughly 180,000 clones, with roughly 95% occurring only once. What was sequenced was blood. The source of these receptors is a woman aged 55-70 years in good health.

The CDR3 DNA reads TGCGCCAGCAGCTCCACGCGGGGGGGGACTAGCGGGACCGAGCAGTACTTC. The encoded protein is CASSSTRGGTSGTEQYF. The chain combines TRBV5-1 with TRBJ2-7, with TRBD2 matching over 13 bases. The CDR3 extends over 17 amino acids. The ends lost 3 bases at V and 6 bases at J; junction bases unmatched: 12. From germline, CDR1 is SGHRS and CDR2 YFSETQ. The variable domain in full, completed from reference TRBV5-1 and TRBJ2-7, reads KAGVTQTPRYLIKTRGQQVTLSCSPISGHRSVSWYQQTPGQGLQFLFEYFSETQRNKGNFPGRFSGRQFSNSRSEMNVSTLELGDSALYLCASSSTRGGTSGTEQYFGPGTRLTVT.

This chain uses TRBV19 with TRBJ1-1; 7 positions agree with TRBD1. Germline CDR1 and CDR2: LNHDA and SQIVND (reference sequence). This CDR3 is 18 amino acids long. The junction had 14 bases not matched to a gene; V was cut back by 4 bases and J by 0 bases. The CDR3 loop is CASSSPGVTGVMNTEAFF. In DNA, the CDR3 is TGTGCCAGTAGTAGTCCGGGGGTAACAGGGGTAATGAACACTGAAGCTTTCTTT. The complete variable domain, with remaining parts taken from reference TRBV19 and TRBJ1-1, reads DGGITQSPKYLFRKEGQNVTLSCEQNLNHDAMYWYRQDPGQGLRLIYYSQIVNDFQKGDIAEGYSVSREKKESFPLTVTSAQKNPTAFYLCASSSPGVTGVMNTEAFFGQGTRLTVV.

CDR3 region: CSVEDQESGNTIYF. The CDR3 bases are TGCAGCGTTGAAGACCAAGAATCTGGAAACACCATATATTTT. This chain uses TRBV29-1 with TRBJ1-3; D is ambiguous. This CDR3 region has 14 residues. The V gene lost 0 bases and the J gene lost 1 base, with 7 bases spanning the gap. Germline V CDR1 and CDR2: SQVTM, ANQGSEA.